The rows below give T cell receptor beta chains drawn from one sample of a study of STAT5B mutations in CD4+ large granular lymphocyte leukemia. Clones were read by immunoSEQ multiplex PCR, and TCRdb kept only the in-frame ones, dropping some. The table shows some 33,000 clones, with approximately 81% occurring only once. Sequenced: CD4+ T cells from blood buffy coats. Receptors were obtained from a human donor in good health. The CDR3 runs from the conserved cysteine through the conserved F or W. The order of the fields is CDR3 DNA, CDR3 protein, J gene, D gene, clone size, V gene. A D gene is named only where the DNA matches it firmly. A clone size is listed for some rows: how often the clone was seen (once, few, many), or a class if it is expanded.

CDR3 DNA: TGTGCCATCAGTGAGTCCAAAGCGGGGAACCAAGAGACCCAGTACTTC
CDR3 protein: CAISESKAGNQETQYF
J gene: TRBJ2-5
D gene: TRBD2
clone size: -
V gene: TRBV10-3

CDR3 DNA: TGTGCCAGCTCGCCGTCCCTGGATGCCTACGAGCAGTACTTC
CDR3 protein: CASSPSLDAYEQYF
J gene: TRBJ2-7
D gene: -
clone size: -
V gene: TRBV18

CDR3 DNA: TGTGCCAGCACTGGGCCCCACCTACCGGGAAACCCCCCCTCCTACGAGCAGTACTTC
CDR3 protein: CASTGPHLPGNPPSYEQYF
J gene: TRBJ2-7
D gene: -
clone size: once
V gene: TRBV2

CDR3 DNA: TGTGCCTGGAGGGGGCGGACTAGCGGGGGAGGAAACGAGCAGTACTTC
CDR3 protein: CAWRGRTSGGGNEQYF
J gene: TRBJ2-7
D gene: TRBD2
clone size: -
V gene: TRBV30

CDR3 DNA: TGCGCCAGCAGCTTGGACAGAAAAAACATTCAGTACTTC
CDR3 protein: CASSLDRKNIQYF
J gene: TRBJ2-4
D gene: -
clone size: -
V gene: TRBV5-1

CDR3 DNA: TGTGCCAGCAGCTTGGTTATCCAAGAGACCCAGTACTTC
CDR3 protein: CASSLVIQETQYF
J gene: TRBJ2-5
D gene: -
clone size: -
V gene: TRBV7-2

CDR3 DNA: TGTGCCAGCAGATGGGGGAACACCGGGGAGCTGTTTTTT
CDR3 protein: CASRWGNTGELFF
J gene: TRBJ2-2
D gene: -
clone size: -
V gene: TRBV6-1

CDR3 DNA: TGTGCCAGCAGCGTTGGTGGTAGGGATACGCAGTATTTT
CDR3 protein: CASSVGGRDTQYF
J gene: TRBJ2-3
D gene: -
clone size: few
V gene: TRBV9

CDR3 DNA: TGCGCCAGCAGCCAAGATTGGGCGGGAGGTCGAACGCAGTATTTT
CDR3 protein: CASSQDWAGGRTQYF
J gene: TRBJ2-3
D gene: TRBD2
clone size: -
V gene: TRBV4-1

CDR3 DNA: TGTGCCTGGAGTCGAGGGGAAGCTTTCTTT
CDR3 protein: CAWSRGEAFF
J gene: TRBJ1-1
D gene: -
clone size: -
V gene: TRBV30

CDR3 DNA: TGTGCCAGCAGCTCCCCGGCAGGGCTAGCGGGGGGTGGGGATGAGCAGTTCTTC
CDR3 protein: CASSSPAGLAGGGDEQFF
J gene: TRBJ2-1
D gene: TRBD2
clone size: -
V gene: TRBV11-3

CDR3 DNA: TGTGCCAGTAGTAGCGGAGACATGCTGAACACTGAAGCTTTCTTT
CDR3 protein: CASSSGDMLNTEAFF
J gene: TRBJ1-1
D gene: -
clone size: -
V gene: TRBV19

CDR3 DNA: TGTGCCAGTAGTATTTCCTCTGGGGCCAACGTCCTGACTTTC
CDR3 protein: CASSISSGANVLTF
J gene: TRBJ2-6
D gene: -
clone size: -
V gene: TRBV19

CDR3 DNA: TGTGCCAGCAGCTTGACCCCTGGGAACTATGGCTACACCTTC
CDR3 protein: CASSLTPGNYGYTF
J gene: TRBJ1-2
D gene: -
clone size: -
V gene: TRBV7-3

CDR3 DNA: TGTGCCAGCAGTGAAGCGCTACAGGGGAGGCACGAGCAGTACTTC
CDR3 protein: CASSEALQGRHEQYF
J gene: TRBJ2-7
D gene: -
clone size: few
V gene: TRBV2

CDR3 DNA: TGTGCCAGCAGTTCCGTCAGGGGGCCCTCACCCCTCCACTTT
CDR3 protein: CASSSVRGPSPLHF
J gene: TRBJ1-6
D gene: TRBD1
clone size: -
V gene: TRBV25-1

CDR3 DNA: TGTGCCAGCAGCATAAGGACAGCGCAAGAGACCCAGTACTTC
CDR3 protein: CASSIRTAQETQYF
J gene: TRBJ2-5
D gene: -
clone size: -
V gene: TRBV7-9

CDR3 DNA: TGTGCCAGCAGTGGTGACGTAGCGGCCTACGAGCAGTACTTC
CDR3 protein: CASSGDVAAYEQYF
J gene: TRBJ2-7
D gene: -
clone size: -
V gene: TRBV2

CDR3 DNA: TGTGCCAGCAGCCTGGGACCGCGGCGGGAGACCCAGTACTTC
CDR3 protein: CASSLGPRRETQYF
J gene: TRBJ2-5
D gene: -
clone size: -
V gene: TRBV11-3

CDR3 DNA: TGTGCCAGCAGTGACTTAATGAACACTGAAGCTTTCTTT
CDR3 protein: CASSDLMNTEAFF
J gene: TRBJ1-1
D gene: -
clone size: -
V gene: TRBV6-4

CDR3 DNA: TGTGCCAGCAGCTTGGATAGACTAGCGGAATCCTACGAGCAGTACTTC
CDR3 protein: CASSLDRLAESYEQYF
J gene: TRBJ2-7
D gene: TRBD2
clone size: -
V gene: TRBV5-6

CDR3 DNA: TGCGCCAGCAGCCCCAACCTAGCGGGGGACTACGAGCAGTACTTC
CDR3 protein: CASSPNLAGDYEQYF
J gene: TRBJ2-7
D gene: TRBD2
clone size: -
V gene: TRBV4-3

CDR3 DNA: TGTGCCAGCAGCATGCTAGCGGGAGTCAACGAGCAGTACTTC
CDR3 protein: CASSMLAGVNEQYF
J gene: TRBJ2-7
D gene: TRBD2
clone size: few
V gene: TRBV14

CDR3 DNA: TGTGCCAGCAGCTTAGGAGGGGGGTACACTGAAGCTTTCTTT
CDR3 protein: CASSLGGGYTEAFF
J gene: TRBJ1-1
D gene: -
clone size: -
V gene: TRBV7-9

CDR3 DNA: TGTGCCAGCAACCCCTATTCCGGGACAGGGACCTCCTACGAGCAGTACTTC
CDR3 protein: CASNPYSGTGTSYEQYF
J gene: TRBJ2-7
D gene: TRBD1
clone size: -
V gene: TRBV28

CDR3 DNA: TGTGCCATCAGTGGGGCTAGCGGGAGGGATTACAATGAGCAGTTCTTC
CDR3 protein: CAISGASGRDYNEQFF
J gene: TRBJ2-1
D gene: TRBD2
clone size: -
V gene: TRBV10-3

CDR3 DNA: TGTGCCAGCAGCCAGGGGGGAATGGAGCCCCAGCATTTT
CDR3 protein: CASSQGGMEPQHF
J gene: TRBJ1-5
D gene: TRBD1
clone size: -
V gene: TRBV6-1

CDR3 DNA: TGTGCCAGCAGTATCAGGGGAGCCAAAAACATTCAGTACTTC
CDR3 protein: CASSIRGAKNIQYF
J gene: TRBJ2-4
D gene: -
clone size: -
V gene: TRBV2

CDR3 DNA: TGTGCCAGCAGCTTAGGGTCTAGCAGGGAGACCCAGTACTTC
CDR3 protein: CASSLGSSRETQYF
J gene: TRBJ2-5
D gene: -
clone size: -
V gene: TRBV11-3

CDR3 DNA: TGTGCCTGGAGTGAGGGGACAGGTTATGAGCAGTTCTTC
CDR3 protein: CAWSEGTGYEQFF
J gene: TRBJ2-1
D gene: TRBD1
clone size: -
V gene: TRBV30

CDR3 DNA: TGTGCCAGCAGCTTAGACGTGGGGGCTGGGGTTAAGCAGTTCTTC
CDR3 protein: CASSLDVGAGVKQFF
J gene: TRBJ2-1
D gene: -
clone size: -
V gene: TRBV7-2

CDR3 DNA: TGTGCCAGCAGCTCTAGCGGGATCGACGGGGAGCAGTACTTC
CDR3 protein: CASSSSGIDGEQYF
J gene: TRBJ2-5
D gene: TRBD2
clone size: -
V gene: TRBV7-2

CDR3 DNA: TGTGCCAGCAGCCCTAGGGGACTAGCGACTAATGAGCAGTTCTTC
CDR3 protein: CASSPRGLATNEQFF
J gene: TRBJ2-1
D gene: TRBD2
clone size: -
V gene: TRBV14

CDR3 DNA: TGTGCCAGCTCAGCTCCGGGGACGGGCTATGGCTACACCTTC
CDR3 protein: CASSAPGTGYGYTF
J gene: TRBJ1-2
D gene: -
clone size: -
V gene: TRBV18

CDR3 DNA: TGCGCCAGCAGCCAAGCGGTTACTAGCGGAATTAGCTCGAGGGCTTACGAGCAGTACTTC
CDR3 protein: CASSQAVTSGISSRAYEQYF
J gene: TRBJ2-7
D gene: TRBD2
clone size: few
V gene: TRBV4-3

CDR3 DNA: TGTGCCAGCAGCGCCGGAACTAGCAGCCACTACAATGAGCAGTTCTTC
CDR3 protein: CASSAGTSSHYNEQFF
J gene: TRBJ2-1
D gene: -
clone size: few
V gene: TRBV9

CDR3 DNA: TGTGCCAGCAGCTTAATTTCCGGGACAAACTCCTACAATGAGCAGTTCTTC
CDR3 protein: CASSLISGTNSYNEQFF
J gene: TRBJ2-1
D gene: -
clone size: -
V gene: TRBV7-2

CDR3 DNA: TGTGCCAGCAGCTTAGGTTCATTCGGCACAGGAGAGACCCAGTACTTC
CDR3 protein: CASSLGSFGTGETQYF
J gene: TRBJ2-5
D gene: -
clone size: -
V gene: TRBV11-2

CDR3 DNA: TGTGCCAGTAGTATAGAGGCAGGGAGGCAGCCCCAGCATTTT
CDR3 protein: CASSIEAGRQPQHF
J gene: TRBJ1-5
D gene: -
clone size: few
V gene: TRBV19

CDR3 DNA: TGTGCCAGCAGCCTAGGGACAGGGCGCGAGCAGTACTTC
CDR3 protein: CASSLGTGREQYF
J gene: TRBJ2-7
D gene: TRBD1
clone size: -
V gene: TRBV11-3

CDR3 DNA: TGTGCCAGCAGCTTAACCCCGGGAGATTACAATGAGCAGTTCTTC
CDR3 protein: CASSLTPGDYNEQFF
J gene: TRBJ2-1
D gene: -
clone size: -
V gene: TRBV7-2

CDR3 DNA: TGTGCCAGTAGTATGGGACAGGAAACCTACGAGCAGTACTTC
CDR3 protein: CASSMGQETYEQYF
J gene: TRBJ2-7
D gene: TRBD1
clone size: once
V gene: TRBV19

CDR3 DNA: TGTGCCAGCTCACCACTTAACATGGGACAGCAAGAGACCCAGTACTTC
CDR3 protein: CASSPLNMGQQETQYF
J gene: TRBJ2-5
D gene: TRBD1
clone size: once
V gene: TRBV18

CDR3 DNA: TGTGCCAGCCGGGACAGCCCCTACGAGCAGTACTTC
CDR3 protein: CASRDSPYEQYF
J gene: TRBJ2-7
D gene: TRBD1
clone size: few
V gene: TRBV2

CDR3 DNA: TGCAGCGTCGCTCAGGTCAGGGAGCAGTACTTC
CDR3 protein: CSVAQVREQYF
J gene: TRBJ2-7
D gene: -
clone size: -
V gene: TRBV29-1

CDR3 DNA: TGTGCCAGCAGCCCAGACAGTGCGATCTCTGGAAACACCATATATTTT
CDR3 protein: CASSPDSAISGNTIYF
J gene: TRBJ1-3
D gene: -
clone size: -
V gene: TRBV5-6

CDR3 DNA: TGCGCCAGCAGCCTCGGACAGGGTTACACCGGGGAGCTGTTTTTT
CDR3 protein: CASSLGQGYTGELFF
J gene: TRBJ2-2
D gene: TRBD1
clone size: -
V gene: TRBV4-3